Described below is a single T cell receptor (beta chain) sequence and its context. Sequencing was performed with immunoSEQ multiplex PCR; in TCRdb, only in-frame clones are kept and a portion is missing. The data contain 80,000 to 130,000 clones, roughly 89% of them singletons. The CDR3 spans 14 residues. Germline V gives CDR1 SNHLY, CDR2 FYNNEI. Unmatched junction bases numbered 9, after V lost 8 bases and J lost 9 bases. This sample was included in a study of blood T cell repertoires in COVID-19. Study information: COVID-19 samples collected from the United States, Italy and Spain covered acute and convalescent phases. T cells, B-cell-depleted T cells, or PBMCs provided the cDNA or gDNA that served as material.

The clonotype originates from a man between 65 and 85 years old with acute or convalescent COVID-19. Sequenced material: peripheral blood. The chain links TRBV2 to TRBJ1-6; 8 positions agree with TRBD1. The DNA of the CDR3 is TGTGCCAGCCAGAGGACAGGGAGCGGTTCACCCCTCCACTTT. This sequence encodes CASQRTGSGSPLHF.